The 21 T cell receptor beta chains below all came from one sample that was sequenced in a study of long-term antiretroviral therapy in people with HIV. The immunoSEQ assay was v3.0, run at survey level. Profiled with immunoSEQ multiplex PCR; TCRdb holds only in-frame clones, not every one. The sample holds over 14,000 clones, 70% to 80% seen once. Specimen: unsorted PBMCs, collected 1.3 years before starting antiretroviral therapy. The receptors shown here come from a man in his forties with HIV.

The chain recombines TRBV27 with TRBJ1-5, with no clear D. The CDR3 sequence is 15 residues long. Trimming pared 6 bases from V and 4 bases from J, leaving 16 bases between. Germline loops: CDR1 MNHEY, CDR2 SMNVEV (reference sequence). The CDR3 spells CASRLVGGFNQPQHF. Here the CDR3 DNA reads TGTGCCAGCAGACTCGTCGGAGGGTTTAATCAGCCCCAGCATTTT.

The J gene is TRBJ1-1, the V gene TRBV5-1; weak D call: TRBD1 (5 bases). This CDR3 has 15 amino acids. CDR1 and CDR2 from the germline V gene are SGHRS and YFSETQ. Trimming took off 4 bases at V and 1 base at J, with 14 bases between the two ends. The DNA of the CDR3 is TGCGCCAGCAGCGACACCGGGGCTAAGAACACTGAAGCTTTCTTT. Translation: CASSDTGAKNTEAFF.

J is TRBJ2-7 and V is TRBV7-2; D perhaps matches TRBD1 (6 bases). Trimming removed 8 bases at V and 6 bases at J, with 14 bases between. The germline V gene has CDR1 SGHTA and CDR2 FQGNSA. This CDR3 region has 12 residues. CDR3 residues: CASLRQVGEQYF. The CDR3 coding sequence is TGTGCCAGCTTAAGACAGGTCGGCGAGCAGTACTTC.

The chain couples TRBV4-2 to TRBJ2-1, with TRBD1 identical over 7 bases. The CDR3 runs to 15 residues. V lost 5 bases to trimming and J lost 2 bases; unmatched junction nucleotides: 6. Germline CDR1 LGHNA, CDR2 YNFKEQ. Written as DNA, the CDR3 is TGTGCCAGCAGCGTACCGGGACAGACCTACAATGAGCAGTTCTTC. Residues: CASSVPGQTYNEQFF.

The chain uses TRBV21-1 and TRBJ2-7; TRBD2 reflects the table's D call only, with no check against the DNA. TRBV21-1 is marked as a pseudogene. CDR3 length equals 21 residues. The CDR3 DNA reads as TGTGCCAGCAGCTCCCGACAGGCTGGGCTCGATAGCGGGGGGTTCACCTACGAGCAGTACTTC. The encoded protein is CASSSRQAGLDSGGFTYEQYF.

The V call is TRBV6-4, the J call TRBJ2-3; the D gene could be TRBD1 or TRBD2 (5 bases each). The CDR3 has 14 amino acids. The germline V and J ends were trimmed by 0 bases and 1 base, with 5 bases remaining between them. CDR1 is MRHNA and CDR2 is SNTAGT in the germline V gene. The CDR3 DNA follows: TGTGCCAGCAGTGACTCGGGGGGCACAGATACGCAGTATTTT. Protein: CASSDSGGTDTQYF.

The chain has TRBV4-1 and TRBJ2-1; 13 bases fit TRBD2. From germline, CDR1 is MGHRA and CDR2 YSYEKL. The CDR3 has 18 residues. With 3 bases clipped from V and 9 bases from J, the junction kept 14 bases outside the gene matches. CDR3 region: CASSHEDTGLAGVGEQFF. The CDR3, as DNA: TGCGCCAGCAGCCACGAAGATACCGGACTAGCGGGGGTAGGTGAGCAGTTCTTC.

The V call is TRBV10-1, the J call TRBJ1-1, with a possible D match to TRBD1 (5 bases). The germline V gene has CDR1 WNHNN and CDR2 SYGVQD (reference sequence). This CDR3 has 14 residues. Trimming took 0 bases from V and 4 from J, leaving 9 bases between them. The chain's CDR3 is CASSESPGSTEAFF. In DNA form, the CDR3 reads TGCGCCAGCAGTGAGTCTCCAGGGAGCACTGAAGCTTTCTTT.

The chain carries TRBV6-5 and TRBJ1-1; a weak D match, TRBD1 (5 bases). CDR1 is MNHEY and CDR2 is SVGAGI in the germline V gene. The CDR3 sequence is 13 residues long. Trimming took 6 bases from V and 6 from J, leaving 14 bases between them. CDR3 sequence: CASSLLGDAEAFF. DNA for the CDR3: TGTGCCAGCAGCTTGTTAGGGGACGCTGAAGCTTTCTTT.

The chain combines TRBV10-2 with TRBJ2-3; TRBD2 matches 7 bases. CDR3 length: 14 amino acids. CDR1 WSHSY and CDR2 SAAADI come from the germline V gene. After removal of 6 bases from V and 2 bases from J, the junction contained 5 bases not matched to a gene. CDR3 region: CASSLGGTTDTQYF. CDR3 DNA sequence: TGCGCCAGCAGCCTCGGGGGGACCACAGATACGCAGTATTTT.

CDR3 in amino acids: CASSGGLAGGREQYF. CDR3 DNA: TGCGCCAGCAGTGGAGGACTAGCGGGGGGGCGCGAGCAGTACTTC. This rearrangement joins TRBV10-2 to TRBJ2-7; TRBD2 agrees at 15 bases. CDR1 and CDR2 (germline): WSHSY, SAAADI. The CDR3 is made up of 15 amino acids. V lost 4 bases and J lost 6; bases outside the gene matches: 4.

The chain recombines TRBV7-8 with TRBJ2-1, with D unresolved. Germline V gene lookup returns CDR1 SGHVS and CDR2 FQNEAQ. V was shortened by 4 bases and J by 1 base, with 11 bases between the two germline ends. This CDR3 region has 15 residues. The CDR3 spells CASSSRLESYNEQFF. DNA of the CDR3: TGTGCCAGCAGCTCAAGATTAGAATCCTACAATGAGCAGTTCTTC.

The chain carries TRBV7-9 and TRBJ2-5; the D gene is possibly TRBD2 (6 bases). Trimming pared 3 bases from V and 7 bases from J, leaving 21 bases between. Germline V gene sequence: CDR1 SEHNR, CDR2 FQNEAQ (reference sequence). CDR3 length equals 16 residues. The CDR3 reads CASSFRGTALTGTQYF. In DNA, the CDR3 is TGTGCCAGCAGCTTCCGCGGGACTGCCCTCACGGGGACCCAGTACTTC.

This chain links TRBV18 with TRBJ1-5, with D possibly being TRBD1 (5 bases). V lost 2 bases and J 5 bases, leaving 13 bases between the germline ends. The V gene's germline CDR1 is KGHSH and CDR2 LQKENI. CDR3 length: 15 residues. The CDR3 spells CASSPGSGMDQPQHF. The DNA of the CDR3 is TGTGCCAGCTCACCAGGATCAGGGATGGATCAGCCCCAGCATTTT.

This clone has just one count. This sequence joins TRBV10-3 and TRBJ1-1; 8 nucleotides line up with TRBD1. Germline V gene lookup returns CDR1 ENHRY and CDR2 SYGVKD. The CDR3 has 14 residues. Losses at the gene ends were 6 bases for V and 4 bases for J; bases not matched to a gene: 7. The CDR3 region is CAIRAGGAATEAFF. CDR3 DNA sequence: TGTGCCATCAGGGCAGGGGGCGCGGCCACTGAAGCTTTCTTT.

This clone ranks as medium-sized (0.01 to 0.1%). The J gene is TRBJ2-7, the V gene TRBV5-1; no firm D call. Looked up from germline, CDR1 is SGHRS and CDR2 is YFSETQ. The V end lost 4 bases, the J end lost 0 bases, and 8 bases lay between the germline ends. The CDR3 is 13 amino acids. CDR3 nucleotides: TGCGCCAGCAGCGCCGCGGCCTCCTACGAGCAGTACTTC. This codes for CASSAAASYEQYF.

V is TRBV11-2 and J is TRBJ2-1; 9 nucleotides align to TRBD1. The CDR3 loop spans 16 amino acids. CDR1 is SGHAT and CDR2 is FQNNGV in the germline V gene. The ends lost 2 bases at V and 5 bases at J; junction bases unmatched: 7. The CDR3 loop is CASSLITGGSNNEQFF. In DNA form, the CDR3 reads TGTGCCAGCAGCTTAATAACAGGGGGCAGCAACAATGAGCAGTTCTTC.

The chain carries TRBV20-1 and TRBJ2-3, with TRBD1 as a possible D gene (6 bases). Looked up from germline, CDR1 is DFQATT and CDR2 is SNEGSKA (reference sequence). The CDR3 has 11 amino acids. Trimming removed 3 bases at V and 6 bases at J, with 7 bases between. The CDR3 DNA sequence: TGCAGTGCTAGTAGGGGGGATACGCAGTATTTT. It yields the protein CSASRGDTQYF.

Concerning this clone itself: This specimen includes other DNA sequences encoding the same CDR3. This chain uses TRBV11-3 with TRBJ1-4; D unclear. CDR3 length: 12 residues. Trimming shortened V by 2 bases and J by 6 bases, and 4 bases separated the two germline ends. Germline V gene sequence: CDR1 SGHNT, CDR2 YENEEA. CDR3: CASSLKDEKLFF. The CDR3 DNA sequence: TGTGCCAGCAGCTTAAAGGATGAAAAACTGTTTTTT. The whole variable domain, filled in from reference TRBV11-3 and TRBJ1-4, reads EAGVVQSPRYKIIEKKQPVAFWCNPISGHNTLYWYLQNLGQGPELLIRYENEEAVDDSQLPKDRFSAERLKGVDSTLKIQPAELGDSAVYLCASSLKDEKLFFGSGTQLSVL.

This clone was counted a few times. The J gene is TRBJ1-6, the V gene TRBV19, with 9 bases matching TRBD1. Germline V gives CDR1 LNHDA, CDR2 SQIVND (reference sequence). With 5 bases clipped from V and 7 bases from J, the junction kept 6 bases outside the gene matches. The CDR3 is made up of 15 amino acids. The CDR3 is CASSVGTGLNSPLHF. In DNA form, the CDR3 reads TGTGCCAGTAGTGTCGGGACAGGGCTAAATTCACCCCTCCACTTT.

The chain employs TRBV15 and TRBJ2-7; TRBD1 is a possible D gene (5 bases). The germline gives CDR1 LNHNV, CDR2 YYDKDF (reference sequence). The CDR3 covers 14 residues. Trimming took off 0 bases at V and 6 bases at J, with 12 bases between the two ends. The CDR3 DNA follows: TGTGCCACCAGCAGAGATAAGGGGATTGGCGAGCAGTACTTC. This encodes CATSRDKGIGEQYF. The full variable domain, with the rest looked up from reference TRBV15 and TRBJ2-7, is DAMVIQNPRYQVTQFGKPVTLSCSQTLNHNVMYWYQQKSSQAPKLLFHYYDKDFNNEADTPDNFQSRRPNTSFCFLDIRSPGLGDTAMYLCATSRDKGIGEQYFGPGTRLTVT.